This T cell receptor (beta chain) was captured by sequencing in a study of blood T cell repertoires in COVID-19. The CDR3 loop spans 15 amino acids. Per the germline V gene, CDR1 is MNHEY and CDR2 is SMNVEV (reference sequence). V shed 5 bases and J 1 base; nucleotides not matched to a gene: 5. This table comes from immunoSEQ multiplex PCR, and its TCRdb copy is limited to in-frame clones, with some not included. The sample has fewer than 200,000 clones; roughly 86% are singletons. This sequence joins TRBV27 and TRBJ1-1, with TRBD1 matching over 9 bases. Sequences were obtained from peripheral blood. The TCR was taken from a middle-aged man with active or convalescent COVID-19. The CDR3 DNA is TGTGCCAGCAGTAGGGGACAGGGAGAGAACACTGAAGCTTTCTTT. It specifies CASSRGQGENTEAFF.